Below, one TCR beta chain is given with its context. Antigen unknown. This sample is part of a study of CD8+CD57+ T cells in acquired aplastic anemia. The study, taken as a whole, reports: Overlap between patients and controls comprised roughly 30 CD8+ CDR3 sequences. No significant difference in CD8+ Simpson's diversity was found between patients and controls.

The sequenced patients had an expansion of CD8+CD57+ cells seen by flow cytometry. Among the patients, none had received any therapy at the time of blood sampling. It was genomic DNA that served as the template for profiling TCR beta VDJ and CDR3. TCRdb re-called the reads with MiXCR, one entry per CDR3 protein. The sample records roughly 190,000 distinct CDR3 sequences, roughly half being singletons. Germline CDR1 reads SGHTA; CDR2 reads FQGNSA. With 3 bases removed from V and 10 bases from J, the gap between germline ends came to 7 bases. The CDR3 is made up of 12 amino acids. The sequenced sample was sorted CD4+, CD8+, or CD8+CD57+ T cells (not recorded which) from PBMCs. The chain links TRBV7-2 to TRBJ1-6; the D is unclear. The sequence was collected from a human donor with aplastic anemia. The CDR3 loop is CASSLYRSPLHF. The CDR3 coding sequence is TGTGCCAGCAGCTTGTATCGCTCACCCCTCCACTTT.